These T cell receptor beta chains were read from a single sample in a study of control samples from healthy donors and cancer patients. The assay was immunoSEQ multiplex PCR, and TCRdb's table has in-frame clones only and misses some. The sample has approximately 70,000 clones; roughly 87% are singletons. Material: blood. The receptors stem from a woman between 45 and 60 years old in good health. Both conserved end residues are part of each CDR3. D genes are given only for firm matches. The size of a clone is reported for some rows only, either as once, few or many, or as a class for expanded clones.

J | V | size | D | CDR3 | DNA
TRBJ2-1 | TRBV7-3 | . | TRBD1 | CASSLSWDSLEYEQFF | TGTGCCAGCAGCTTGAGCTGGGACAGCCTAGAATATGAGCAGTTCTTC
TRBJ1-4 | TRBV28 | . | TRBD1 | CASRSGGQDEKLFF | TGTGCCAGCAGATCCGGGGGACAGGATGAAAAACTGTTTTTT
TRBJ1-1 | TRBV2 | once | . | CASSTDQVGTEAFF | TGTGCCAGCAGTACCGACCAGGTTGGCACTGAAGCTTTCTTT
TRBJ2-1 | TRBV28 | . | . | CASSQASNEQFF | TGTGCCAGCAGTCAGGCAAGCAATGAGCAGTTCTTC
TRBJ2-1 | TRBV29-1 | . | . | CSVGGSEAGNEQFF | TGCAGCGTTGGGGGGAGCGAGGCTGGGAATGAGCAGTTCTTC
TRBJ2-2 | TRBV19 | few | . | CASTPQRVTGELFF | TGTGCCAGTACCCCACAGCGGGTTACCGGGGAGCTGTTTTTT
TRBJ2-7 | TRBV19 | . | . | CASSIGYRAYEQYF | TGTGCCAGTAGTATAGGGTACAGGGCCTACGAGCAGTACTTC
TRBJ2-1 | TRBV5-1 | . | . | CASSLEGPTNEQFF | TGCGCCAGCAGCTTGGAGGGACCTACCAATGAGCAGTTCTTC
TRBJ2-1 | TRBV11-3 | . | . | CASSLEWGGEQFF | TGTGCCAGCAGCTTAGAGTGGGGCGGTGAGCAGTTCTTC
TRBJ2-7 | TRBV14 | . | . | CASSEGGQPSYEQYF | TGTGCCAGCAGCGAAGGAGGACAGCCCTCCTACGAGCAGTACTTC
TRBJ1-2 | TRBV7-3 | once | . | CASSLLGSWGYTF | TGTGCCAGCAGCTTATTGGGTTCCTGGGGCTACACCTTC
TRBJ2-3 | TRBV5-4 | . | TRBD1 | CASSLGGTGADTQYF | TGTGCCAGCAGCTTGGGTGGGACAGGGGCCGATACGCAGTATTTT
TRBJ2-1 | TRBV14 | . | TRBD2 | CASSQVGLAGAGFF | TGTGCCAGCAGCCAAGTGGGACTAGCGGGAGCGGGGTTCTTC
TRBJ2-2 | TRBV7-6 | . | TRBD1 | CASSQNRGQGGELFF | TGTGCCAGCAGCCAGAACAGGGGGCAAGGCGGGGAGCTGTTTTTT
TRBJ2-7 | TRBV9 | . | . | CASSVRFGLGNPLGPYEQYF | TGTGCCAGCAGCGTCAGGTTCGGGTTAGGAAACCCCCTTGGACCCTACGAGCAGTACTTC
TRBJ2-1 | TRBV11-3 | once | . | CARSPGGGNRGRDEQFF | TGTGCCCGCAGCCCCGGGGGGGGGAACAGGGGGCGCGATGAGCAGTTCTTC
TRBJ2-1 | TRBV28 | . | TRBD2 | CASSLSASGSYNEQFF | TGTGCCAGCAGTTTATCGGCTAGCGGTTCCTACAATGAGCAGTTCTTC
TRBJ1-4 | TRBV9 | . | . | CASSGWEDEKLFF | TGTGCCAGCAGCGGCTGGGAGGATGAAAAACTGTTTTTT
TRBJ2-3 | TRBV19 | . | . | CASSVGGTDTQYF | TGTGCCAGTAGTGTCGGGGGCACAGATACGCAGTATTTT
TRBJ1-1 | TRBV7-2 | . | . | CASSPGVMNTEAFF | TGTGCCAGCAGCCCAGGGGTCATGAACACTGAAGCTTTCTTT
TRBJ1-3 | TRBV9 | once | . | CASSVLSSGNTIYF | TGTGCCAGCAGCGTATTGAGCTCTGGAAACACCATATATTTT
TRBJ2-7 | TRBV29-1 | . | TRBD1 | CSVNRGYEQYF | TGCAGCGTCAACAGGGGCTACGAGCAGTACTTC
TRBJ2-3 | TRBV21-1 | . | . | CASSKPLAGGFSTDTQYF | TGTGCCAGCAGCAAACCCTTAGCGGGGGGGTTTAGCACAGATACGCAGTATTTT
TRBJ2-7 | TRBV5-6 | . | . | CASSLLPQEIHSYEQYF | TGTGCCAGCAGCTTACTCCCACAGGAGATACATTCCTACGAGCAGTACTTC
TRBJ1-5 | TRBV6-6 | medium-sized | TRBD1 | CASSPLDRGDQPQHF | TGTGCCAGCAGTCCGTTGGACAGGGGTGACCAGCCCCAGCATTTT
TRBJ2-6 | TRBV28 | . | . | CASSLNSGANVLTF | TGTGCCAGCAGTTTAAACTCTGGGGCCAACGTCCTGACTTTC
TRBJ2-7 | TRBV4-1 | . | . | CASSQGGLARYEQYF | TGCGCCAGCAGCCAAGGGGGGCTAGCGAGGTACGAGCAGTACTTC
TRBJ2-7 | TRBV2 | once | . | CASRKEEYISYEQYF | TGTGCCAGCAGAAAGGAGGAGTATATCTCCTACGAGCAGTACTTC
TRBJ1-5 | TRBV14 | . | . | CASSQGLEQPQHF | TGTGCCAGCAGCCAGGGGCTAGAGCAGCCCCAGCATTTT
TRBJ2-7 | TRBV7-6 | . | TRBD2 | CASIPEVGRAREQYF | TGTGCCAGTATCCCGGAAGTCGGGAGGGCCCGTGAGCAGTACTTC
TRBJ2-2 | TRBV5-1 | once | TRBD2 | CASSWDSGRTGELFF | TGCGCCAGCAGCTGGGATAGCGGGAGGACCGGGGAGCTGTTTTTT
TRBJ1-3 | TRBV6-5 | few | . | CASSLSRASGNTIYF | TGTGCCAGCAGTCTATCGAGGGCCTCTGGAAACACCATATATTTT
TRBJ1-1 | TRBV4-1 | . | TRBD1 | CASSGGQGDTEAFF | TGCGCCAGCAGCGGCGGACAGGGCGACACTGAAGCTTTCTTT
TRBJ1-5 | TRBV6-5 | . | TRBD1 | CASSTGQGGNQPQHF | TGTGCCAGCAGTACCGGACAGGGGGGCAATCAGCCCCAGCATTTT
TRBJ1-2 | TRBV4-1 | . | . | CASSQVQGMGNYGYTF | TGCGCCAGCAGCCAAGTGCAAGGCATGGGGAACTATGGCTACACCTTC
TRBJ2-3 | TRBV6-5 | . | TRBD2 | CAVSLSGSTDTQYF | TGTGCCGTGTCGCTTAGCGGGTCCACAGATACGCAGTATTTT
TRBJ2-3 | TRBV11-3 | few | . | CASSFRATDTQYF | TGTGCCAGCAGCTTCCGAGCCACAGATACGCAGTATTTT
TRBJ2-2 | TRBV9 | . | . | CASSLQTGNTGELFF | TGTGCCAGCAGCCTACAGACAGGCAACACCGGGGAGCTGTTTTTT
TRBJ2-5 | TRBV7-2 | . | TRBD2 | CASSLVGLAGETQYF | TGTGCCAGCAGCTTAGTAGGACTAGCGGGGGAGACCCAGTACTTC
TRBJ2-7 | TRBV9 | . | TRBD1 | CASSVAPTGVHEQYF | TGTGCCAGCAGCGTAGCGCCAACAGGGGTCCACGAGCAGTACTTC
TRBJ2-3 | TRBV7-8 | . | TRBD1 | CASRTGASTDTQYF | TGTGCCAGCAGAACAGGGGCTAGCACAGATACGCAGTATTTT